These T cell receptor beta chains were read from a single sample in a study of blood T cell repertoires in COVID-19. Clones were read by immunoSEQ multiplex PCR, and TCRdb kept only the in-frame ones, dropping some. Counted here are fewer than 90,000 clones, around 88% occurring once; the ten biggest clones make up about 0.51%. Material for sequencing was peripheral blood. The receptors shown here come from a man between 60 and 70 years old with acute or convalescent COVID-19. Each CDR3 is given without its conserved first and last residue. Each record gives: J gene, V gene, clone size, CDR3 protein. Rows may omit the clone size; those that give it use once, few, many or a size class.

>TRBJ1-3|TRBV28|.
ASSPPGTGNTIY
>TRBJ1-1|TRBV5-1|.
ASSSGTASGHTEAF
>TRBJ1-2|TRBV25-1|once
ASSGRQGSYGYT
>TRBJ2-7|TRBV18|.
ASFPGQGHEQY
>TRBJ2-5|TRBV5-1|.
ASRPGLAGGQETQY
>TRBJ2-6|TRBV9|.
ASSVTPGTGKSGANVLT
>TRBJ2-7|TRBV2|.
ASRGQASSYEQY
>TRBJ2-7|TRBV5-1|once
ASSLAQAGVVYEQY
>TRBJ1-4|TRBV6-5|.
ASSYRGTGEKLF
>TRBJ2-3|TRBV7-2|.
AVGGGALTDTQY
>TRBJ2-2|TRBV5-4|.
ASSLSPKNTGELF
>TRBJ2-1|TRBV7-3|.
ASSLYGYNEQF
>TRBJ2-5|TRBV24-1|.
ATSDSASEAQETQY
>TRBJ2-2|TRBV20-1|.
SASSGRASDTGELF
>TRBJ1-2|TRBV3-1/TRBV3-2|.
ASSKQGRVSYGYT